The 31 T cell receptor beta chains presented below share a single source sample, sequenced in a study of T cell responses to AZD1222 COVID-19 vaccine. Profiling relied on immunoSEQ multiplex PCR, and the TCRdb table lists in-frame clones only, not all of them. The table has about 100,000 clones, 84% seen once. Here the sequenced sample was peripheral blood, taken on day 0 of AZD1222 vaccination. The receptors derive from an adult in good health.

V is TRBV18 and J is TRBJ2-7; weak D call: TRBD1 (5 bases). The length of the CDR3 is 14 residues. CDR1 is KGHSH and CDR2 is LQKENI in the germline V gene. V was cut by 3 bases and J by 3 bases, with 12 bases left in between. The CDR3 here is CASSPPTGIYEQYF. In DNA, the CDR3 is TGTGCCAGCTCACCCCCCACAGGTATCTACGAGCAGTACTTC.

The chain uses TRBV5-6 and TRBJ2-3; 14 nucleotides match TRBD2. Germline CDR1 is SGHDT and CDR2 is YYEEEE. This CDR3 spans 18 amino acids. J gave up 4 bases and V 4 bases, and 11 bases lay outside the gene matches. CDR3 DNA sequence: TGTGCCAGCAGCCTCGACTATGGACTAGCGGGAGGTTCAGATACGCAGTATTTT. Its protein product is CASSLDYGLAGGSDTQYF.

The CDR3 spells CASSQGERGQETQYF. Here the CDR3 DNA reads TGTGCCAGCAGCCAAGGAGAAAGGGGGCAGGAGACCCAGTACTTC. The rearrangement links TRBV4-2 to TRBJ2-5; 7 nucleotides agree with TRBD1. Looked up from germline, CDR1 is LGHNA and CDR2 is YNFKEQ. J gave up 5 bases and V 1 base, and 7 bases lay outside the gene matches. The length of the CDR3 is 15 residues.

The table lists this clone with a count of one. The chain has TRBV18 and TRBJ2-1, with unresolved D. Trimming stripped 3 bases from V and 8 bases from J, with 8 bases between. CDR1 and CDR2 from the germline V gene are KGHSH and LQKENI. The CDR3 has 12 amino acids. DNA for the CDR3: TGTGCCAGCTCACCGCAGAACGATGAGCAGTTCTTC. Translated, it gives CASSPQNDEQFF.

J is TRBJ1-3 and V is TRBV7-6, with TRBD1 matching 7 bases. V lost 5 bases to trimming and J lost 4 bases; unmatched junction nucleotides: 11. Germline V gives CDR1 SGHVS, CDR2 FNYEAQ. The CDR3 extends over 16 amino acids. CDR3 DNA: TGTGCCAGCAGCACACAAGTCCCGGGACAGGGAAACACCATATATTTT. Protein sequence: CASSTQVPGQGNTIYF. Complete variable domain (other parts from reference TRBV7-6 and TRBJ1-3): GAGVSQSPRYKVTKRGQDVALRCDPISGHVSLYWYRQALGQGPEFLTYFNYEAQQDKSGLPNDRFSAERPEGSISTLTIQRTEQRDSAMYRCASSTQVPGQGNTIYFGEGSWLTVV.

This rearrangement joins TRBV9 to TRBJ1-2; D gene ambiguous. The ends were cut back, 0 bases at V and 7 bases at J, with 13 bases in the middle. The CDR3 has 14 amino acids. CDR1 and CDR2 (germline): SGDLS, YYNGEE. The CDR3 DNA sequence: TGTGCCAGCAGCGTAGGGCCCGAGGCTCCTGGCTACACCTTC. This encodes CASSVGPEAPGYTF.

This chain uses TRBV28 with TRBJ2-7, with 9 bases identical to TRBD2. CDR1 is MDHEN and CDR2 is SYDVKM in the germline V gene. The CDR3 consists of 15 residues. Trimming took 4 bases from V and 3 from J; bases not matched to a gene: 7. This chain's CDR3 is CASSSGSGGNYEQYF. As DNA, the CDR3 is TGTGCCAGCAGTTCTGGTAGCGGGGGTAACTACGAGCAGTACTTC.

This rearrangement joins TRBV6-5 to TRBJ1-2, with 8 bases lining up with TRBD1. Germline assignment: CDR1 MNHEY and CDR2 SVGAGI. The J segment lost 5 bases and the V segment lost 7 bases, leaving 12 bases of the junction unmatched. The CDR3 length is 15 residues. CDR3 DNA: TGTGCCAGCACCGAAATTTGGGGACAGGATTATGGCTACACCTTC. This translates into CASTEIWGQDYGYTF.

The J gene is TRBJ1-5, the V gene TRBV19, with a tentative D call TRBD1 (6 bases). The germline V and J ends were trimmed by 5 bases and 3 bases, with 11 bases remaining between them. Germline lookup yields CDR1 LNHDA and CDR2 SQIVND (reference sequence). The CDR3 is 14 amino acids. For the CDR3, the DNA is TGTGCCAGTAGTTCACGACAGGTCAATCAGCCCCAGCATTTT. It codes for CASSSRQVNQPQHF.

This clone was observed a few times. This rearrangement joins TRBV15 to TRBJ1-1; maybe TRBD1 (5 bases). Germline-derived CDR1 and CDR2 are LNHNV and YYDKDF (reference sequence). Trimming took off 0 bases at V and 13 bases at J, with 15 bases between the two ends. The CDR3 is made up of 13 amino acids. CDR3 sequence reads: CATSRDLGRENFF. The CDR3 DNA follows: TGTGCCACCAGCAGAGATCTGGGACGGGAGAATTTCTTT.

The chain is built from TRBV18 and TRBJ2-1; no definite D call. CDR3 length: 13 residues. The V end was cut by 5 bases, the J end by 0 bases, with 5 bases between. Germline lookup yields CDR1 KGHSH and CDR2 LQKENI. Written as DNA, the CDR3 is TGTGCCAGCTCATTAAGCTCCTACAATGAGCAGTTCTTC. Translating it yields CASSLSSYNEQFF.

The rearrangement links TRBV5-1 to TRBJ2-2; 7 bases agree with TRBD1. The V gene's germline CDR1 is SGHRS and CDR2 YFSETQ. This CDR3 is 15 amino acids long. J lost 2 bases, V lost 0 bases, and 1 base had no gene match. CDR3 sequence (DNA): TGCGCCAGCAGCTTGGGACAGGGTAACACCGGGGAGCTGTTTTTT. Its protein product is CASSLGQGNTGELFF.

The chain combines TRBV6-2 or TRBV6-3 with TRBJ1-1; no clear D. With 4 bases removed from V and 5 bases from J, the gap between germline ends came to 11 bases. Germline lookup yields CDR1 MNHEY and CDR2 SVGEGT. The CDR3 has 13 amino acids. The CDR3 spells CASSFWQETEAFF. The CDR3 bases are TGTGCCAGCAGTTTTTGGCAGGAAACTGAAGCTTTCTTT.

With regard to this clone: Other DNA sequences in the sample encode the same CDR3. The genes are TRBV18 and TRBJ2-7; no reliable D call. V shed 3 bases and J shed 3 bases, with 9 bases lying between them. Per the germline V gene, CDR1 is KGHSH and CDR2 is LQKENI. This CDR3 contains 13 residues. The CDR3 protein is CASSPGANYEQYF. CDR3 nucleotides: TGTGCCAGCTCACCGGGTGCGAACTACGAGCAGTACTTC.

The chain is built from TRBV4-3 and TRBJ2-7; no definite D call. V was cut by 0 bases and J by 4 bases, with 13 bases left in between. The CDR3 length is 15 residues. Per germline, CDR1 LGHNA and CDR2 YSLEER. CDR3 sequence reads: CASSQDATNQYEQYF. The CDR3 coding sequence is TGCGCCAGCAGCCAAGATGCAACTAACCAGTACGAGCAGTACTTC.

In this sample, this clone turned up once. This rearrangement joins TRBV7-2 to TRBJ2-5; TRBD2 matches 14 bases. This CDR3 has 16 residues. Germline V gene sequence: CDR1 SGHTA, CDR2 FQGNSA. V was clipped by 4 bases and J by 5 bases; unmatched bases: 6. For the CDR3, the DNA is TGTGCCAGCAGCTCGACTAGCGGGAGGGCCTGGGAGACCCAGTACTTC. Translating gives CASSSTSGRAWETQYF.

V usage is TRBV20-1 and J usage is TRBJ1-1; 10 nucleotides match TRBD1. CDR3 length: 17 residues. CDR1 is DFQATT and CDR2 is SNEGSKA in the germline V gene (reference sequence). J gave up 4 bases and V 5 bases, and 16 bases lay outside the gene matches. CDR3 DNA sequence: TGCAGTGCTCGTGGGACAGGGGCGTCGCGCTTGGGCACTGAAGCTTTCTTT. Its protein is CSARGTGASRLGTEAFF.

The genes are TRBV18 and TRBJ2-1; TRBD2 aligns across 7 bases. CDR3 size: 14 residues. The J segment lost 6 bases and the V segment lost 2 bases, leaving 4 bases of the junction unmatched. Germline CDR1 KGHSH, CDR2 LQKENI. The CDR3 reads CASSPGEGFNEQFF. CDR3 coding DNA: TGTGCCAGCTCACCAGGGGAGGGTTTCAATGAGCAGTTCTTC. Full variable domain (remainder filled in from reference TRBV18 and TRBJ2-1): NAGVMQNPRHLVRRRGQEARLRCSPMKGHSHVYWYRQLPEEGLKFMVYLQKENIIDESGMPKERFSAEFPKEGPSILRIQQVVRGDSAAYFCASSPGEGFNEQFFGPGTRLTVL.

The chain joins TRBV29-1 to TRBJ1-5; D is ambiguous. CDR1 is SQVTM, CDR2 ANQGSEA, per germline. Trimming removed 1 base at V and 6 bases at J, with 10 bases between. The CDR3 spans 13 residues. This CDR3 reads CSVEVAPGQPQHF. CDR3 DNA sequence: TGCAGCGTTGAAGTTGCCCCTGGTCAGCCCCAGCATTTT.

The chain employs TRBV9 and TRBJ1-2; no definite D call. Trimming left V 3 bases short and J 4 bases short, with 10 bases between. Germline loops: CDR1 SGDLS, CDR2 YYNGEE. The CDR3 has 13 residues. CDR3 coding DNA: TGTGCCAGCAGCGCCCGGGATTCCTATGGCTACACCTTC. Protein sequence: CASSARDSYGYTF.

CDR3 protein: CASSVPKIGLGGGEKLFF. The CDR3, as DNA: TGTGCCAGCAGTGTTCCTAAAATCGGCTTAGGGGGGGGCGAAAAACTGTTTTTT. The rearrangement links TRBV2 to TRBJ1-4, with D tentatively TRBD1 (6 bases). This CDR3 has 18 residues. Trimming took off 4 bases at V and 8 bases at J, with 26 bases between the two ends. Looked up from germline, CDR1 is SNHLY and CDR2 is FYNNEI.

The chain carries TRBV2 and TRBJ1-3, with 9 bases lining up with TRBD1. This CDR3 has 15 amino acids. Germline V gives CDR1 SNHLY, CDR2 FYNNEI. Trimming removed 4 bases from V and 3 bases from J; junction bases left unmatched: 4. As DNA, the CDR3 is TGTGCCAGCAGTGGCGCGACAGGGGGTGGAAACACCATATATTTT. Translating it yields CASSGATGGGNTIYF.

This chain links TRBV5-6 with TRBJ1-1; D uncertain. The CDR3 has 15 residues. Germline CDR1 SGHDT, CDR2 YYEEEE. Trimming shortened V by 3 bases and J by 1 base, and 13 bases separated the two germline ends. CDR3 in amino acids: CASSYRVGSNTEAFF. CDR3 nucleotide sequence: TGTGCCAGCAGCTACCGAGTAGGATCGAACACTGAAGCTTTCTTT.

This clone was counted a single time. The chain has TRBV6-5 and TRBJ1-4; tentative D call: TRBD1 (6 bases). Germline V CDR1 and CDR2: MNHEY, SVGAGI. CDR3 length: 13 amino acids. V lost 6 bases and J 8 bases, leaving 13 bases between the germline ends. The CDR3 nucleotides are TGTGCCAGCAGCCAGGGGACAAGGGAAAAACTGTTTTTT. Amino acids: CASSQGTREKLFF.

Only a few counts were recorded for this clone. V is TRBV7-2 and J is TRBJ2-1, with 9 bases matching TRBD2. Trimming removed 7 bases from V and 4 bases from J; junction bases left unmatched: 8. Per the germline V gene, CDR1 is SGHTA and CDR2 is FQGNSA. The CDR3 is made up of 15 amino acids. CDR3: CASIRELAGYNEQFF. The DNA for the CDR3 is TGTGCCAGCATCAGAGAGCTAGCGGGATACAATGAGCAGTTCTTC.

This sequence joins TRBV10-3 and TRBJ2-7, with D tentatively TRBD1 (5 bases). Germline loops: CDR1 ENHRY, CDR2 SYGVKD. V gave up 1 base and J gave up 6 bases, with 16 bases separating them. This CDR3 contains 15 residues. CDR3 region: CAISELPTASGEQYF. CDR3 bases: TGTGCCATCAGTGAGTTACCGACAGCATCAGGCGAGCAGTACTTC.

The chain links TRBV13 to TRBJ1-1; no clear D gene. V was trimmed by 1 base and J by 4 bases, leaving 10 bases between them. CDR3 length: 14 amino acids. CDR1 PRHDT and CDR2 FYEKMQ come from the germline V gene (reference sequence). CDR3 in amino acids: CASSLEVDPTEAFF. CDR3 coding DNA: TGTGCCAGCAGCTTAGAGGTTGATCCCACTGAAGCTTTCTTT.

This chain joins TRBV9 and TRBJ1-6; TRBD1 matches 7 bases. After removal of 0 bases from V and 6 bases from J, the junction contained 9 bases not matched to a gene. From germline, CDR1 is SGDLS and CDR2 YYNGEE. The CDR3 is made up of 17 amino acids. DNA of the CDR3: TGTGCCAGCAGCGTAGAGGCGACAGGGCTAGGTAATTCACCCCTCCACTTT. Protein sequence: CASSVEATGLGNSPLHF.

This clone was seen more than once but under ten times. This rearrangement joins TRBV28 to TRBJ2-2, with D unclear. V lost 7 bases and J 6 bases, leaving 12 bases between the germline ends. Germline V gene sequence: CDR1 MDHEN, CDR2 SYDVKM. The CDR3 spans 13 residues. The CDR3 spells CASTITAPGELFF. The DNA of the CDR3 is TGTGCCAGCACGATCACGGCCCCCGGGGAGCTGTTTTTT.

The chain joins TRBV5-1 to TRBJ2-1; D not resolved. V lost 0 bases, J lost 11 bases, and 12 bases lay in between. Germline loops: CDR1 SGHRS, CDR2 YFSETQ. CDR3 length: 13 amino acids. CDR3 nucleotide sequence: TGCGCCAGCAGCTTGGTGGATCTTGGGCAGCAGTTCTTC. Translation gives CASSLVDLGQQFF.

The chain carries TRBV28 and TRBJ2-2; no firm D call. Trimming left V 1 base short and J 0 bases short, with 6 bases between. The CDR3 is 15 amino acids. The germline CDR1 and CDR2 sequences are MDHEN and SYDVKM. CDR3 coding DNA: TGTGCCAGCAGTTTATCAGCATCGAACACCGGGGAGCTGTTTTTT. Translating gives CASSLSASNTGELFF.